These 8 T cell receptor beta chains share one sample of origin, sequenced in a study of regulatory T cells in long-lasting Graves disease. Documented time point: newly diagnosed GD, antithyroid drugs for less than 3 months. The authors made the TCR library using RNA they extracted from PBMCs. Arm-PCR of CDR3 regions and iRepertoire HTBI primers were the basis on which TCR beta libraries were built. TCRdb reanalysed the multiplex PCR reads using MiXCR and keeps one entry per CDR3 protein. The profile shows some 370,000 distinct CDR3 sequences, 12% of them singletons. The sample also formed part of further work on T cells in Graves' hyperthyroidism and ophthalmopathy.

Material: peripheral blood mononuclear cells (PBMCs), obtained at new diagnosis, from a patient treated with antithyroid drugs. These receptors were obtained from a woman aged 18-35 years with Graves disease.

This clonotype was picked up many times. This chain joins TRBV20-1 and TRBJ1-5; TRBD1 matches 10 bases. CDR1 and CDR2 (germline): DFQATT, SNEGSKA (reference sequence). The CDR3 contains 14 residues. Trimming took 6 bases from V and 5 from J; bases not matched to a gene: 7. CDR3 sequence: CSARRQGADQPQHF. DNA of the CDR3: TGCAGTGCGCGGAGACAGGGGGCAGATCAGCCCCAGCATTTT.

The rearrangement joins TRBV19 to TRBJ2-2; D remains unclear. CDR1 and CDR2 from the germline V gene are LNHDA and SQIVND (reference sequence). The CDR3 consists of 15 residues. V lost 3 bases, J lost 1 base, and 9 bases lay in between. The CDR3 bases are TGTGCCAGTAGTATCCCTGGACGGAACACCGGGGAGCTGTTTTTT. Protein sequence: CASSIPGRNTGELFF.

J is TRBJ2-2 and V is TRBV15; 9 bases agree with TRBD2. The CDR3 contains 17 residues. Germline V lookup: CDR1 LNHNV, CDR2 YYDKDF (reference sequence). Trimming took 2 bases from V and 4 from J; bases not matched to a gene: 8. CDR3 in DNA: TGTGCCACCAGCAGATGGGGCGGGGGGGCCGGCACCGGGGAGCTGTTTTTT. It codes for CATSRWGGGAGTGELFF.

This clonotype was seen many times. This chain joins TRBV6-1 and TRBJ1-4, with 8 bases identical to TRBD1. Germline values: CDR1 MNHNS, CDR2 SASEGT. J was trimmed by 8 bases and V by 6 bases; bases with no gene match: 5. The CDR3 extends over 13 amino acids. The CDR3 DNA follows: TGTGCCAGCAGAGGACAGGGTGTCGAAAAACTGTTTTTT. Protein sequence: CASRGQGVEKLFF.

There are many counts of this clonotype. This chain connects TRBV28 to TRBJ2-1; D perhaps matches TRBD2 (6 bases). With 7 bases removed from V and 2 bases from J, the gap between germline ends came to 18 bases. CDR1 and CDR2 from the germline V gene are MDHEN and SYDVKM. The CDR3 has 16 residues. The CDR3 nucleotides are TGTGCCAGCACGAGGGTGGGGAGGCCTCCCTACAATGAGCAGTTCTTC. It is translated as CASTRVGRPPYNEQFF.

This clonotype has a count of ten or more. The rearrangement uses TRBV28 and TRBJ1-5; no definite D call. The CDR3 totals 21 residues. Trimming took off 3 bases at V and 4 bases at J, with 31 bases between the two ends. The V gene's germline CDR1 is MDHEN and CDR2 SYDVKM. CDR3 sequence (DNA): TGTGCCAGCAGTTTCCGCCCAAGCAGTGCCTTCTACCTTAGGCGTAATCAGCCCCAGCATTTT. It codes for CASSFRPSSAFYLRRNQPQHF.

To note about this clonotype: This likely came from a read error, as a far larger clone is one base away. V gene TRBV28 combines with J gene TRBJ2-7; no firm D call. The CDR3 spans 13 residues. Germline V lookup: CDR1 MDHEN, CDR2 SYDVKM. The V gene lost 2 bases and the J gene lost 7 bases, with 12 bases spanning the gap. This CDR3 reads CASSLVAVNEQYF. DNA for the CDR3: TGTGCCAGCAGTTTAGTGGCAGTCAATGAGCAGTACTTC.

This clonotype was seen at least ten times. CDR3 loop: CASSPWLANTEAFF. The CDR3 nucleotides read TGTGCCAGCAGCCCTTGGCTGGCGAACACTGAAGCTTTCTTT. V and J are TRBV11-2 and TRBJ1-1; D gene uncertain. The CDR3 extends over 14 amino acids. From germline, CDR1 is SGHAT and CDR2 FQNNGV. Deletions cut 5 bases from V and 1 base from J, with 11 bases between. The full variable domain, its missing parts supplied by reference TRBV11-2 and TRBJ1-1, is EAGVAQSPRYKIIEKRQSVAFWCNPISGHATLYWYQQILGQGPKLLIQFQNNGVVDDSQLPKDRFSAERLKGVDSTLKIQPAKLEDSAVYLCASSPWLANTEAFFGQGTRLTVV.